One and the same sample provided the 10 T cell receptor beta chains below, sequenced in a study of OX40 agonist ivuxolimab in advanced cancers. TCRdb's table, derived via immunoSEQ multiplex PCR, lists solely in-frame clones and lacks some. The table lists some 100,000 clones, approximately 90% of them singletons. The material sequenced was CD4+ or CD8+ T cells sorted from blood, taken in a trial of the OX40 agonist ivuxolimab. These receptors were obtained from an adult with an advanced solid tumor such as melanoma, head and neck, liver or kidney cancer.

V and J are TRBV28 and TRBJ2-6; no definite D call. There are 13 residues in the CDR3. The V and J ends lost 10 bases and 0 bases respectively, with 7 bases between them. From germline, CDR1 is MDHEN and CDR2 SYDVKM. This chain's CDR3 is CATLHSGANVLTF. The CDR3 DNA reads TGTGCCACCCTCCACTCTGGGGCCAACGTCCTGACTTTC.

This clone was found once. This chain connects TRBV9 to TRBJ2-2; D unclear. The germline V and J ends were trimmed by 0 bases and 4 bases, with 4 bases remaining between them. In germline, CDR1 is SGDLS, CDR2 YYNGEE. The CDR3 loop spans 13 amino acids. The CDR3 DNA reads as TGTGCCAGCAGCGTAGAAAGCACCGGGGAGCTGTTTTTT. Translated, it gives CASSVESTGELFF.

J is TRBJ1-6 and V is TRBV7-3; D unresolved. The CDR3 extends over 13 amino acids. The V gene's germline CDR1 is SGHTA and CDR2 FQGTGA. V dropped 5 bases and J dropped 5 bases, with 7 bases sitting between them. CDR3 coding DNA: TGTGCCAGCAGCCCCAGCGATAATTCACCCCTCCACTTT. It specifies CASSPSDNSPLHF.

The chain has TRBV15 and TRBJ2-3; TRBD2 is a possible D gene (7 bases). V was trimmed by 7 bases and J by 4 bases, leaving 15 bases between them. Per germline, CDR1 LNHNV and CDR2 YYDKDF (reference sequence). This CDR3 region has 14 residues. CDR3 sequence reads: CATTKGGSADTQYF. CDR3 DNA sequence: TGTGCCACCACCAAGGGGGGGAGCGCAGATACGCAGTATTTT.

This clone was detected only once. J is TRBJ2-3 and V is TRBV7-9; D is unclear. Trimming removed 6 bases at V and 6 bases at J, with 19 bases between. This CDR3 has 15 residues. Germline CDR1 SEHNR, CDR2 FQNEAQ (reference sequence). CDR3 loop: CASSQGRYTWDTQYF. As DNA, the CDR3 is TGTGCCAGCAGTCAAGGACGATATACTTGGGATACGCAGTATTTT.

The chain recombines TRBV5-6 with TRBJ2-5, with unresolved D. The CDR3 runs 13 residues. Germline assignment: CDR1 SGHDT and CDR2 YYEEEE. V lost 2 bases, J lost 5 bases, and 10 bases lay in between. The CDR3 protein is CASSFGVRETQYF. CDR3 bases: TGTGCCAGCAGCTTTGGGGTTCGGGAGACCCAGTACTTC.

V usage is TRBV28 and J usage is TRBJ1-2; 7 bases match TRBD1. Germline-derived CDR1 and CDR2 are MDHEN and SYDVKM. CDR3 length: 13 residues. V lost 6 bases and J lost 2; bases outside the gene matches: 3. For the CDR3, the DNA is TGTGCCAGCAGCCGGGGACAGAACTATGGCTACACCTTC. Translating it yields CASSRGQNYGYTF.

CDR3 DNA: TGCGCCAGCAGCTTCGTTGGGGCCTCCTACGAGCAGTACTTC. This translates into CASSFVGASYEQYF. The rearrangement uses TRBV5-1 and TRBJ2-7; a possible D gene is TRBD1 (5 bases). Germline assignment: CDR1 SGHRS and CDR2 YFSETQ. The CDR3 extends over 14 amino acids. The V end was cut by 2 bases, the J end by 0 bases, with 9 bases between.

J is TRBJ2-3 and V is TRBV27; TRBD2 might be the D (6 bases). The germline V gene encodes CDR1 MNHEY and CDR2 SMNVEV (reference sequence). The ends were cut back, 5 bases at V and 2 bases at J, with 11 bases in the middle. This CDR3 comprises 14 residues. The CDR3 reads CASSIPGATDTQYF. The DNA for the CDR3 is TGTGCCAGCAGTATACCGGGAGCCACAGATACGCAGTATTTT.

V and J are TRBV5-4 and TRBJ2-7; the match to TRBD2 covers 14 bases. The germline gives CDR1 SGHNT, CDR2 YYREEE (reference sequence). The CDR3 has 17 residues. V shed 4 bases, J shed 0 bases, and the junction held 6 bases outside the gene matches. The CDR3 spells CASSDGTSGSTSYEQYF. In DNA form, the CDR3 reads TGTGCCAGCAGCGACGGGACTAGCGGGAGCACCTCCTACGAGCAGTACTTC.